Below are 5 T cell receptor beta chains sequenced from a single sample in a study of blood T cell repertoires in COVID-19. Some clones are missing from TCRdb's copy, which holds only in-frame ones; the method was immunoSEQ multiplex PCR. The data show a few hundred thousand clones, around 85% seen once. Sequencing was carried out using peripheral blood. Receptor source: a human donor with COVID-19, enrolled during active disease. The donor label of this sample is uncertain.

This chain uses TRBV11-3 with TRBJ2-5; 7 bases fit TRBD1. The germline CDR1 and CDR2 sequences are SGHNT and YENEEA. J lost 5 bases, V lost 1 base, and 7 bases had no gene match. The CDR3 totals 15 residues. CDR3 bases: TGTGCCAGCAGCTTAGGTGAAGGGGGCGCCGAGACCCAGTACTTC. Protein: CASSLGEGGAETQYF.

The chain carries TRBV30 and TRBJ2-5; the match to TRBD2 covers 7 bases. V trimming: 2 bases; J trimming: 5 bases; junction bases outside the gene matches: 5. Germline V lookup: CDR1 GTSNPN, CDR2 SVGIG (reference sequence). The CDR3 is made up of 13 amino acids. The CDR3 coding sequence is TGTGCCTGGAGTCGGCGGGGAGGGGAGACCCAGTACTTC. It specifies CAWSRRGGETQYF.

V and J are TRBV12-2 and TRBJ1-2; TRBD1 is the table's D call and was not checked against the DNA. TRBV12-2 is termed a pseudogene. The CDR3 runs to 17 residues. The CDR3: CASRTIKGPLTNYGYTF. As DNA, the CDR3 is TGTGCAAGTCGCACTATTAAGGGGCCCCTAACTAACTATGGCTACACCTTC.

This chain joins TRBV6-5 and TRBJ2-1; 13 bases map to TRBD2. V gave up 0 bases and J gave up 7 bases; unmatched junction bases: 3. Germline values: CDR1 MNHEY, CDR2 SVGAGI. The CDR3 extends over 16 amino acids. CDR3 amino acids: CASSYSGLAGVNEQFF. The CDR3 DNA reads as TGTGCCAGCAGTTACTCCGGACTAGCGGGAGTAAATGAGCAGTTCTTC.

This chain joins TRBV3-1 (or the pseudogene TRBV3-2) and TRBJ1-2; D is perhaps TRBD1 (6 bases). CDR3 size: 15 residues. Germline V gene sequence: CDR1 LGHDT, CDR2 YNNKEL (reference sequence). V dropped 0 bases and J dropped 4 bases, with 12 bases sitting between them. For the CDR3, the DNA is TGTGCCAGCAGCCAAGAGGGAGGGACACCCTATGGCTACACCTTC. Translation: CASSQEGGTPYGYTF.